The source of this TCR beta chain is a study of T cell responses to AZD1222 COVID-19 vaccine (dated by TCRdb to the early 2020s). About the study as a whole: AZD1222 recipients whose second dose came at about 4 weeks and those whose second dose came at about 12 weeks were combined into one group, since spike-specific TCR depth and breadth did not differ between the two schedules. A total of under 250 trial participants underwent TCR sequencing, of whom nearly 210 had received two doses of AZD1222 and 26 had received two doses of the MenACWY control vaccine. Trial participants were enrolled by age into 18-55, 56-69 and 70-plus year subgroups, with roughly 150, 30 and 60 TCR-sequenced participants respectively.

Points the paper makes about the study in general: The 56-69-year group was small, and its depth increase did not reach significance, likely because of low power. Participants were mostly white British, with more females than males. The authors suggested clonal diversity may have been underestimated. No day 14 peak-response samples were available, so repertoires were characterized only after the peak T cell response. Only a handful of AZD1222 recipients were SARS-CoV-2 seropositive at baseline, limiting conclusions about previously exposed vaccinees. Epitopes outside the regions mutated in the B.1.351 and B.1.1.7 variants were reportedly recognized by nearly half of the unique spike-specific TCRs. After two AZD1222 doses, both the breadth and the depth of spike-specific TCRs were significantly higher than at day 0 and than in MenACWY recipients. The vaccine-associated CD4 TCRs covered the entire spike protein, and the dominant responses fell in regions 160-218 and 743-854.

Explained via the paper, the time point label denotes: baseline before first vaccination. Vaccinee samples were obtained from the UK trials COV001 and COV002, which included a single-blind randomized controlled phase 2/3 trial of AZD1222 (ChAdOx1 nCoV-19) in healthy adults. For TCRbeta chain sequencing, PBMC samples from trial participants were taken at day 0 and at day 28 after the second dose. Comment on this clone: Its antigen is currently not known. No qualities accompany the bases; no much larger clone lies one base away.

CDR1 and CDR2 (SQVTM, ANQGSEA) derive from the germline V gene. The junction shows trimming of 4 bases on V and 5 bases on J, plus 17 bases between the germline ends. Including cysteine and phenylalanine, the CDR3 has 14 amino acids. Only CDR3 DNA is held: 42 bases, read in frame from base 1. The CDR3 regions of human TCRbeta chains were analyzed by immunosequencing. The published analysis was carried out like this. TCRs in the repertoires were matched against a reference library of SARS-CoV-2-specific TCRs that had been generated with the MIRA antigen-specificity platform. Breadth was defined as the fraction of unique TCRs that were SARS-CoV-2-associated, and depth was defined as the fraction of total T cells that were SARS-CoV-2-associated. Using the MIRA data, each spike-specific TCR was mapped to the spike region that the TCR reacts to and placed in a CD4 or CD8 class. Log10-transformed breadth and depth values were compared by one-way ANOVA with Sidak's multiple comparisons tests. TCRdb retrieved this table from immuneACCESS and kept in-frame rearrangements only. Not all clones are present; in checked studies, unresolved V genes account for under half, and no reason is known for the remainder. The D gene and trimming were derived from the DNA, and the V and J assignments and clone size from that table. The sample has roughly 100,000 clones on record, 82% of them singletons. Of the sample, 4% to 6% is held by the ten largest clones.

This sequence was found in an adult in good health. The chain was built from TRBV29-1 and TRBJ1-1; the D gene is perhaps TRBD1, on 6 matching bases. Specimen: peripheral blood, collected on day 0 of AZD1222 vaccination. The CDR3 is CSVGKGGGWTEAFF. The sequenced DNA is TGCAGCGTTGGGAAAGGGGGAGGGTGGACTGAAGCTTTCTTT.